The 20 T cell receptor beta chains given below trace back to one sample, sequenced in a study of response to subunit inactivated influenza vaccine. TCRdb reprocessed the RT-PCR reads via MiXCR and lists one record per CDR3 protein. The data hold about 500,000 distinct CDR3 sequences, with approximately 16% observed a single time. The source material was CD4+ T cells sorted from PBMCs, sampled 23 months after vaccination. Every receptor here comes from a man aged 50 to 69 who received an inactivated influenza vaccine.

This clonotype was counted ten times or more. The V and J genes are TRBV20-1 and TRBJ2-7; 9 nucleotides line up with TRBD2. CDR1 and CDR2 (germline): DFQATT, SNEGSKA (reference sequence). J lost 2 bases, V lost 2 bases, and 10 bases had no gene match. The CDR3 totals 16 residues. CDR3 loop: CSARKVSGGPTYEQYF. DNA for the CDR3: TGCAGTGCTAGAAAGGTTAGCGGGGGTCCGACCTACGAGCAGTACTTC.

The chain is built from TRBV4-2 and TRBJ2-2; 9 bases agree with TRBD1. With V trimmed by 4 bases and J by 1 base, 4 bases remained unmatched. The CDR3 spans 16 residues. CDR1 LGHNA and CDR2 YNFKEQ come from the germline V gene. DNA of the CDR3: TGTGCCAGCAGCCTACAGGGGGCACGGAACACCGGGGAGCTGTTTTTT. It specifies CASSLQGARNTGELFF.

The chain carries TRBV6-2 or TRBV6-3 and TRBJ2-3; D may be TRBD2 (5 bases). Per germline, CDR1 MNHEY and CDR2 SVGEGT. Between the trimmed V and J ends, which lost 6 bases and 4 bases, there was a span of 8 bases. CDR3 length: 12 amino acids. CDR3 region: CASRTTPDTQYF. The CDR3 DNA follows: TGTGCCAGCAGGACTACGCCAGATACGCAGTATTTT.

Many counts were recorded for this clonotype. This rearrangement joins TRBV7-2 to TRBJ2-5; 7 positions match TRBD1. V was pared by 6 bases and J by 5 bases, with 6 bases of the junction left unmatched. In germline, CDR1 is SGHTA, CDR2 FQGNSA. This CDR3 is built from 13 residues. CDR3 amino acids: CASSLGQLETQYF. Written as DNA, the CDR3 is TGTGCCAGCAGTCTGGGACAGCTTGAGACCCAGTACTTC.

V and J are TRBV6-1 and TRBJ1-2; TRBD1 matches at 11 bases. The CDR3 sequence is 15 residues long. J was trimmed by 6 bases and V by 4 bases; bases with no gene match: 7. Germline CDR1 reads MNHNS; CDR2 reads SASEGT. In DNA form, the CDR3 reads TGTGCCAGCAGTGCTCCGGGACAGGGGGTTGATGGCTACACCTTC. Its protein product is CASSAPGQGVDGYTF.

This chain uses TRBV5-1 with TRBJ1-2; no clear D gene. Germline values: CDR1 SGHRS, CDR2 YFSETQ. The CDR3 extends over 14 amino acids. V was shortened by 4 bases and J by 4 bases, with 14 bases between the two germline ends. The CDR3 nucleotides are TGCGCCAGCAGCGGGGAAGCGGGCGGCTATGGCTACACCTTC. It translates to CASSGEAGGYGYTF.

The sample holds a few counts of this clonotype. V is TRBV20-1 and J is TRBJ1-4; TRBD1 matches 8 bases. Trimming took 6 bases from V and 8 from J; bases not matched to a gene: 11. The CDR3 covers 14 residues. The germline gives CDR1 DFQATT, CDR2 SNEGSKA (reference sequence). CDR3 loop: CSARGQASGEKLFF. The CDR3 region has the DNA TGCAGTGCCAGGGGACAGGCCTCTGGGGAAAAACTGTTTTTT.

This clonotype has only a few counts. The chain carries TRBV20-1 and TRBJ1-6; TRBD1 matches 10 bases. This CDR3 is 13 amino acids long. Germline assignment: CDR1 DFQATT and CDR2 SNEGSKA (reference sequence). CDR3 DNA: TGCATTCCCGGGGACAGGGGTAATTCACCCCTCCACTTT. Translating it yields CIPGDRGNSPLHF.

The J gene is TRBJ2-1, the V gene TRBV9; D might be TRBD1 or TRBD2, each matching 5 bases. The V and J ends lost 4 bases and 2 bases respectively, with 13 bases between them. This CDR3 region has 15 residues. Per germline, CDR1 SGDLS and CDR2 YYNGEE. In nucleotides, the CDR3 is TGTGCCAGCAGCCCGGGCCTGGGGGCCTACAATGAGCAGTTCTTC. It encodes CASSPGLGAYNEQFF. The full variable domain, completed using reference TRBV9 and TRBJ2-1, is DSGVTQTPKHLITATGQRVTLRCSPRSGDLSVYWYQQSLDQGLQFLIQYYNGEERAKGNILERFSAQQFPDLHSELNLSSLELGDSALYFCASSPGLGAYNEQFFGPGTRLTVL.

This clonotype was found a few times. The chain is built from TRBV20-1 and TRBJ2-7; no clear D gene. The V gene's germline CDR1 is DFQATT and CDR2 SNEGSKA (reference sequence). V was cut by 3 bases and J by 4 bases, with 19 bases left in between. The CDR3 has 15 amino acids. CDR3 in amino acids: CSASQRLRALYEQYF. DNA for the CDR3: TGCAGTGCTAGTCAGCGACTGCGCGCCCTTTACGAGCAGTACTTC.

The chain joins TRBV28 to TRBJ2-5; 10 positions match TRBD1. V lost 8 bases, J lost 5 bases, and 11 bases stayed unmatched. CDR1 is MDHEN, CDR2 SYDVKM, per germline. The CDR3 consists of 15 residues. The CDR3 DNA is TGTGCCAGCCGAGACAGGGGGCAAAAATTTGAGACCCAGTACTTC. Its protein product is CASRDRGQKFETQYF.

This clonotype occurred a few times. The J gene is TRBJ1-1, the V gene TRBV5-1; TRBD1 is a possible D gene (5 bases). Germline V gene data show CDR1 as SGHRS and CDR2 as YFSETQ. CDR3 length equals 15 residues. The germline V and J ends were trimmed by 4 bases and 4 bases, with 17 bases remaining between them. CDR3 in amino acids: CASSAWGGGGTEAFF. CDR3 nucleotides: TGCGCCAGCAGCGCCTGGGGGGGAGGCGGCACTGAAGCTTTCTTT. Using reference TRBV5-1 and TRBJ1-1 for the parts outside the CDR3, the full variable domain is KAGVTQTPRYLIKTRGQQVTLSCSPISGHRSVSWYQQTPGQGLQFLFEYFSETQRNKGNFPGRFSGRQFSNSRSEMNVSTLELGDSALYLCASSAWGGGGTEAFFGQGTRLTVV.

The J gene is TRBJ2-2, the V gene TRBV12-3 or TRBV12-4; D unresolved. The CDR3 covers 13 residues. The V end was cut by 9 bases, the J end by 4 bases, with 12 bases between. The CDR3 loop reads CASSAFATGELFF. CDR3 DNA sequence: TGTGCCAGTTCCGCCTTCGCCACCGGGGAGCTGTTTTTT.

The sample holds a few counts of this clonotype. The V gene is TRBV6-2 or TRBV6-3, the J gene TRBJ2-7; D unclear. This CDR3 comprises 16 residues. The germline gives CDR1 MNHEY, CDR2 SVGEGT. The V end was cut by 0 bases, the J end by 3 bases, with 15 bases between. In DNA form, the CDR3 reads TGTGCCAGCAGTTACTCGTCCGGGCTATCCCTCTACGAGCAGTACTTC. This encodes CASSYSSGLSLYEQYF.

This chain connects TRBV20-1 to TRBJ2-7; a weak D match, TRBD2 (6 bases). Trimming left V 3 bases short and J 1 base short, with 19 bases between. Germline CDR1 is DFQATT and CDR2 is SNEGSKA (reference sequence). The CDR3 length is 16 residues. The CDR3 sequence: CSASFSVAGKSYEQYF. The CDR3 DNA follows: TGCAGTGCTAGTTTTTCTGTTGCGGGAAAGTCCTACGAGCAGTACTTC.

This clonotype has more than one count but fewer than ten. V usage is TRBV14 and J usage is TRBJ2-1; no firm D call. This CDR3 has 11 amino acids. V lost 5 bases, J lost 7 bases, and 6 bases lay in between. From germline, CDR1 is SGHDN and CDR2 FVKESK. This CDR3 reads CASSSWNEQFF. The CDR3, as DNA: TGTGCCAGCAGCTCCTGGAATGAGCAGTTCTTC. The variable domain in full, with the rest retrieved from reference TRBV14 and TRBJ2-1, is EAGVTQFPSHSVIEKGQTVTLRCDPISGHDNLYWYRRVMGKEIKFLLHFVKESKQDESGMPNNRFLAERTGGTYSTLKVQPAELEDSGVYFCASSSWNEQFFGPGTRLTVL.

The rearrangement links TRBV20-1 to TRBJ2-1; D unclear. The germline CDR1 and CDR2 sequences are DFQATT and SNEGSKA (reference sequence). The germline V and J ends were trimmed by 3 bases and 2 bases, with 14 bases remaining between them. The CDR3 covers 15 residues. CDR3 DNA: TGCAGTGCTAGCCCCCCAAACCGGGCCTACAATGAGCAGTTCTTC. Translating gives CSASPPNRAYNEQFF.

The J gene is TRBJ2-7, the V gene TRBV10-3; TRBD1 matches 9 bases. This CDR3 region has 14 residues. CDR1 is ENHRY and CDR2 is SYGVKD in the germline V gene. With 3 bases clipped from V and 4 bases from J, the junction kept 4 bases outside the gene matches. The CDR3 DNA reads TGTGCCATCAGTGAAGGGACAGGGCGGTACGAGCAGTACTTC. This sequence encodes CAISEGTGRYEQYF.

The rearrangement links TRBV20-1 to TRBJ2-5, with D maybe TRBD1 (6 bases). Trimming stripped 6 bases from V and 10 bases from J, with 24 bases between. This CDR3 has 14 amino acids. Germline V lookup: CDR1 DFQATT, CDR2 SNEGSKA (reference sequence). The CDR3 bases are TGCAGTGCGTACATACAGGGTAATCCCGTGGTCCAGTACTTC. The encoded protein is CSAYIQGNPVVQYF.

The V call is TRBV25-1, the J call TRBJ2-7; D gene unclear. Trimming took 2 bases from V and 2 from J, leaving 7 bases between them. The CDR3 spans 13 residues. Germline V gene data show CDR1 as MGHDK and CDR2 as SYGVNS. The CDR3: CASSEHQTYEQYF. CDR3 bases: TGTGCCAGCAGTGAACACCAGACCTACGAGCAGTACTTC.